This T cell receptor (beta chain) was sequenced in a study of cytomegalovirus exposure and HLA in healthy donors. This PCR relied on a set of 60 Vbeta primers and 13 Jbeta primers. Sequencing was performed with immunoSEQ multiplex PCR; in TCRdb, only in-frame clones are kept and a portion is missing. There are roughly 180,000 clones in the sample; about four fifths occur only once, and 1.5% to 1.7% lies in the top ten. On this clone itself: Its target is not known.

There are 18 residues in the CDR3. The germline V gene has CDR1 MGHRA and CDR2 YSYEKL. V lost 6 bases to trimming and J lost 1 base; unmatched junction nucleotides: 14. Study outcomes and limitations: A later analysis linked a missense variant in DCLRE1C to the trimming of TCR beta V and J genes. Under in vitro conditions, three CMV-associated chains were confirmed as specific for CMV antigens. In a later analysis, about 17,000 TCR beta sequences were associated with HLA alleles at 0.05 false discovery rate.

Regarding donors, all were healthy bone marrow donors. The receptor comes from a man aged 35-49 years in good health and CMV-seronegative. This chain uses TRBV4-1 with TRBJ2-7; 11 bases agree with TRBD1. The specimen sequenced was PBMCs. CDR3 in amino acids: CASSRSGGTGGSSYEQYF. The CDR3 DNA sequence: TGCGCCAGCAGTCGATCCGGCGGGACAGGGGGTTCGTCCTACGAGCAGTACTTC.